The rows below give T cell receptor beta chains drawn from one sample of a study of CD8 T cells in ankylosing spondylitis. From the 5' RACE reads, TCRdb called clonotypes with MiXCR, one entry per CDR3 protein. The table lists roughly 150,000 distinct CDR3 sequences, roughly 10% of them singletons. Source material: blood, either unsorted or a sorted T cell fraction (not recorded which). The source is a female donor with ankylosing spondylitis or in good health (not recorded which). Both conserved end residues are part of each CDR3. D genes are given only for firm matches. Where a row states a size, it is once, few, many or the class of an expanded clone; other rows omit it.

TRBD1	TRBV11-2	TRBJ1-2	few	CASSSSPGTEETGYTF	TGTGCCAGCAGCTCTTCCCCGGGGACAGAGGAAACTGGCTACACCTTC
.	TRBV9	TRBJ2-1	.	CASSPARGSTSYNEQFF	TGTGCCAGCAGCCCCGCTCGGGGGTCCACTTCCTACAATGAGCAGTTCTTC
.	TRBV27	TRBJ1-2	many	CVAGQGNNYGYTF	TGTGTCGCCGGGCAGGGTAATAACTATGGCTACACCTTC
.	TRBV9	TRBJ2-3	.	CASSVGQLVLTDTQYF	TGTGCCAGCAGCGTAGGTCAGCTAGTTTTAACAGATACGCAGTATTTT
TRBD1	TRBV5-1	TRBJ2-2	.	CASIPGQGVSPLFF	TGCGCCAGTATCCCGGGACAGGGAGTATCTCCGCTGTTTTTT
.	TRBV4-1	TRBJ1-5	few	CASSQEGYTQPQHF	TGCGCCAGCAGCCAAGAGGGGTACACTCAGCCCCAGCATTTT
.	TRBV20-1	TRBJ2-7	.	CSARPWPFDSSYEQYF	TGCAGTGCTAGACCCTGGCCGTTTGATAGCTCCTACGAGCAGTACTTC
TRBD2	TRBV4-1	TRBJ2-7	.	CASSPLAGGSYEQYF	TGCGCCAGCAGCCCCCTTGCGGGAGGGTCCTACGAGCAGTACTTC
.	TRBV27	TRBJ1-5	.	CASSLYAAGSSNQPQHF	TGTGCCAGCAGTTTATATGCTGCTGGGAGTAGCAATCAGCCCCAGCATTTT
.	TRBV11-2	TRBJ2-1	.	CASSPGTGLYNEQFF	TGTGCCAGCAGCCCCGGTACAGGGCTTTACAATGAGCAGTTCTTC
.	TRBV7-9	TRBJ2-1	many	CASHINNEQFF	TGTGCCAGCCATATAAACAATGAGCAGTTCTTC
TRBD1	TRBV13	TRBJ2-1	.	CASSFTGVGYNEQFF	TGTGCCAGCAGCTTCACAGGGGTAGGTTACAATGAGCAGTTCTTC
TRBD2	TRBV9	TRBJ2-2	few	CASSVVSSGRYTGELFF	TGTGCCAGCAGCGTAGTTAGTAGCGGGAGATACACCGGGGAGCTGTTTTTT
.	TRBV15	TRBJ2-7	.	CATSREADGYGEQYF	TGTGCCACCAGCAGAGAGGCCGACGGTTACGGCGAGCAGTACTTC
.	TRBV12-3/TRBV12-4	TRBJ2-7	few	CASSFNRFYEQYF	TGTGCCAGCAGTTTTAACAGATTCTACGAGCAGTACTTC
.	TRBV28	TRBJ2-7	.	CASSFRGHSYEQYF	TGTGCCAGCAGTTTCAGGGGTCACTCCTACGAGCAGTACTTC
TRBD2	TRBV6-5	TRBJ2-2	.	CASSWTSGRNTGELFF	TGTGCCAGCAGTTGGACTAGCGGGAGAAACACCGGGGAGCTGTTTTTT
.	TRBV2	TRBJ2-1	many	CASSRRDLDNEQFF	TGTGCCAGCAGTAGAAGGGACTTAGACAATGAGCAGTTCTTC
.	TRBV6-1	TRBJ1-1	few	CASEGPMNTEAFF	TGTGCCAGCGAGGGCCCCATGAACACTGAAGCTTTCTTT
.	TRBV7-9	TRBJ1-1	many	CASSRGNTEAFF	TGCGCCAGCAGCCGTGGGAACACTGAAGCTTTCTTT
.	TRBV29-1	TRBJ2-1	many	CSVASGSSYNEQFF	TGCAGCGTTGCCAGCGGTAGCTCCTACAATGAGCAGTTCTTC
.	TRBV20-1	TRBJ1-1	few	CSASSPGNTEAFF	TGCAGTGCTAGTAGCCCAGGGAACACTGAAGCTTTCTTT
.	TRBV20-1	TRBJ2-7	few	CSASGSYEQYF	TGCAGTGCTAGTGGGTCCTACGAGCAGTACTTC
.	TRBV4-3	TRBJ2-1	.	CTSSQERQSYNEQFF	TGCACCAGCAGCCAAGAGAGACAGAGCTACAATGAGCAGTTCTTC
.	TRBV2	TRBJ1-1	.	CAIQENTEAFF	TGTGCCATACAGGAGAACACTGAAGCTTTCTTT
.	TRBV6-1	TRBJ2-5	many	CASSGQLQETQYF	TGTGCCAGCAGTGGACAGCTTCAAGAGACCCAGTACTTC
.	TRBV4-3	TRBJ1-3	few	CASSQGGTSPGNTIYF	TGCGCCAGCAGCCAAGGAGGAACATCTCCTGGAAACACCATATATTTT
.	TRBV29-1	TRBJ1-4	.	CSVEGGTNEKLFF	TGCAGCGTTGAAGGGGGGACTAATGAAAAACTGTTTTTT
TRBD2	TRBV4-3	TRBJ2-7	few	CASSQWVAGGPGNEQYF	TGCGCCAGCAGCCAGTGGGTAGCGGGAGGGCCGGGAAACGAGCAGTACTTC
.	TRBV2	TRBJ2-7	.	CVSKGTQTYEQYF	TGTGTCTCTAAAGGGACACAGACCTACGAGCAGTACTTC
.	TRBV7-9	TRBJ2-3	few	CASSAQSDTQYF	TGTGCCAGCAGCGCGCAGTCAGATACGCAGTATTTT
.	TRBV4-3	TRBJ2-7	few	CASSQAVRGLYEQYF	TGCGCCAGCAGCCAAGCGGTCAGGGGCCTCTACGAGCAGTACTTC
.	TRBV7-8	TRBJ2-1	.	CASSPIVGSREQFF	TGTGCCAGCAGCCCGATCGTAGGCTCCCGGGAGCAGTTCTTC
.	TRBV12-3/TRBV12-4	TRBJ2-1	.	CASSLAGPGSEQFF	TGTGCCAGCAGTTTAGCGGGGCCAGGGAGTGAGCAGTTCTTC
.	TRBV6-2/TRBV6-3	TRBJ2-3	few	CASSPPRHGVHTDTQYF	TGTGCCAGCAGTCCGCCCCGCCACGGGGTTCACACGGATACGCAGTATTTT
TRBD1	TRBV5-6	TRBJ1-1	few	CASSFRQGGNTEAFF	TGTGCCAGCAGCTTTAGACAGGGTGGGAACACTGAAGCTTTCTTT
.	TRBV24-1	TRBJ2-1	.	CATSQRPGLTLYNEQFF	TGTGCCACCAGTCAACGACCGGGCCTCACCCTTTACAATGAGCAGTTCTTC
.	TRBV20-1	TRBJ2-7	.	CSARNDGTGPYEQYF	TGCAGTGCTAGGAATGATGGGACCGGCCCCTACGAGCAGTACTTC
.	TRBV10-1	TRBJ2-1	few	CASSDGTLVNEQFF	TGCGCCAGCAGTGATGGGACACTGGTCAATGAGCAGTTCTTC
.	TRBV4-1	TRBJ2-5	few	CASSHVMVETQYF	TGCGCCAGCAGCCATGTGATGGTGGAGACCCAGTACTTC
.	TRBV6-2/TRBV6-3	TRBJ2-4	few	CASSYPQNIQYF	TGTGCCAGCAGTTACCCTCAGAACATTCAGTACTTC
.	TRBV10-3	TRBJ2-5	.	CAISESKGSGKETQYF	TGTGCCATCAGTGAGTCTAAGGGTTCAGGGAAAGAGACCCAGTACTTC
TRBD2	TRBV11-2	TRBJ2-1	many	CASSPEGKARGGQFF	TGTGCCAGCAGCCCCGAAGGGAAGGCGCGGGGGGGGCAGTTCTTC
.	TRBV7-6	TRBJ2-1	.	CASSPPRAEQFF	TGTGCCAGCAGCCCACCCCGGGCTGAGCAGTTCTTC
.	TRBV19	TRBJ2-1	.	CASQGGFEQFF	TGTGCCAGTCAGGGGGGGTTCGAGCAGTTCTTC
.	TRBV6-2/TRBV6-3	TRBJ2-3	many	CASSRDTYTDTQYF	TGTGCCAGCAGTCGTGACACCTACACAGATACGCAGTATTTT
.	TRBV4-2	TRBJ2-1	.	CARRPGIVCAEQFF	TGTGCCAGGAGACCCGGGATCGTCTGCGCTGAGCAGTTCTTC
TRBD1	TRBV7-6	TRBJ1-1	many	CASSYRTGNTEAFF	TGTGCCAGCAGCTATAGGACAGGGAATACTGAAGCTTTCTTT
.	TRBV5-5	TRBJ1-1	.	CASSLVGTSTEAIF	TGTGCCAGCAGCTTGGTGGGGACCAGCACTGAAGCTATCTTT
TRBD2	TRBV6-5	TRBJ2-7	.	CATRAGGYEQYF	TGTGCCACCCGGGCGGGAGGTTACGAGCAGTACTTC
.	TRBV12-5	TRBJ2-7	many	CASGQGTSFSYEQYF	TGTGCTAGTGGCCAGGGGACGTCTTTTTCCTACGAGCAGTACTTC
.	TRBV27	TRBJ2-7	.	CASSILFSGFRRPGLHYEQYF	TGTGCCAGCAGCATCCTTTTTTCGGGTTTTCGTCGCCCGGGACTCCATTACGAGCAGTACTTC
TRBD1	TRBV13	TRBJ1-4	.	CASSPGTVANEKLFF	TGTGCCAGCAGCCCAGGGACAGTAGCTAATGAAAAACTGTTTTTT
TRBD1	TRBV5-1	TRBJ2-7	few	CASSWTGNKYEQYF	TGCGCCAGCAGCTGGACAGGGAACAAATACGAGCAGTACTTC
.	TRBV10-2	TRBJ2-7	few	CASSESAPGAYEQYF	TGCGCCAGCAGTGAGTCGGCCCCCGGGGCCTACGAGCAGTACTTC
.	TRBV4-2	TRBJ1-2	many	CASSQDLTGPYGYTF	TGTGCCAGCAGCCAAGATCTGACGGGACCTTATGGCTACACCTTC
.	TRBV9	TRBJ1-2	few	CASSVAGAGDYGYTF	TGTGCCAGCAGCGTAGCGGGGGCGGGCGACTATGGCTACACCTTC
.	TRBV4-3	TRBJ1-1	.	CASSQDDGEAFF	TGCGCCAGCAGCCAAGATGACGGTGAAGCTTTCTTT
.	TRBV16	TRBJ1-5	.	CASSQRSGGQPQHF	TGTGCCAGCAGCCAACGTTCCGGAGGTCAGCCCCAGCATTTT